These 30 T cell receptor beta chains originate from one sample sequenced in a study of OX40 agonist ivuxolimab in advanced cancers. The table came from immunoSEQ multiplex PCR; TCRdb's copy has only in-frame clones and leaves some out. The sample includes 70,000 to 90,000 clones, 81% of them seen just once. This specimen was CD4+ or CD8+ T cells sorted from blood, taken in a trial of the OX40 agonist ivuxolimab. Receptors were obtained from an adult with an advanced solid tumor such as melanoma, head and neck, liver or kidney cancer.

CDR3 bases: TGTGCCAGCACCCGGGATGCCCCCACTGAAGCTTTCTTT. It yields the protein CASTRDAPTEAFF. V usage is TRBV7-6 and J usage is TRBJ1-1; no definite D call. V shed 7 bases and J shed 4 bases, with 13 bases lying between them. CDR3 size: 13 residues. Germline V CDR1 and CDR2: SGHVS, FNYEAQ.

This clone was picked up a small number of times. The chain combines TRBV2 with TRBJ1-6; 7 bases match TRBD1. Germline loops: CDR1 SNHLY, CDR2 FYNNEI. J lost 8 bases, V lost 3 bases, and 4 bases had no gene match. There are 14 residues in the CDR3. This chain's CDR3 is CASSDGGGYSPLHF. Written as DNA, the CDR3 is TGTGCCAGCAGTGATGGAGGGGGCTATTCACCCCTCCACTTT.

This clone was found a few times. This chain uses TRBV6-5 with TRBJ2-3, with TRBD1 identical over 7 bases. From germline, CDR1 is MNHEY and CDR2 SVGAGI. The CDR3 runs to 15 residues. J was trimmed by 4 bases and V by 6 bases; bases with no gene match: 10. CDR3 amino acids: CASRIQGFEADTQYF. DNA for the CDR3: TGTGCCAGCAGAATACAGGGGTTTGAGGCAGATACGCAGTATTTT.

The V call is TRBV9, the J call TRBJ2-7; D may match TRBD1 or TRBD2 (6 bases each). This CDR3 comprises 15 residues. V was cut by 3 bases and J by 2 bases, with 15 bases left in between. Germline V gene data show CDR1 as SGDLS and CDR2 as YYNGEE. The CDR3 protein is CASSAGTGDTYEQYF. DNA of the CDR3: TGTGCCAGCAGCGCAGGGACTGGGGACACCTACGAGCAGTACTTC.

The CDR3 spells CASSLTTGAGYTF. The CDR3 nucleotides read TGTGCCAGCAGCTTGACGACAGGGGCTGGCTACACCTTC. This chain joins TRBV5-6 and TRBJ1-2; the match to TRBD1 covers 8 bases. The CDR3 contains 13 residues. From germline, CDR1 is SGHDT and CDR2 YYEEEE. V dropped 1 base and J dropped 7; count of bases not matched to a gene: 3. The full variable domain, completed using reference TRBV5-6 and TRBJ1-2, is DAGVTQSPTHLIKTRGQQVTLRCSPKSGHDTVSWYQQALGQGPQFIFQYYEEEERQRGNFPDRFSGHQFPNYSSELNVNALLLGDSALYLCASSLTTGAGYTFGSGTRLTVV.

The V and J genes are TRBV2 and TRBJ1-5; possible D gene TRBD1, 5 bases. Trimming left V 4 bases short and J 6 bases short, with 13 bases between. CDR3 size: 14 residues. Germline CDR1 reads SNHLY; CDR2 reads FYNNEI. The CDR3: CASSGGTGGQPQHF. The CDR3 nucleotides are TGTGCCAGCAGTGGAGGGACGGGAGGTCAGCCCCAGCATTTT.

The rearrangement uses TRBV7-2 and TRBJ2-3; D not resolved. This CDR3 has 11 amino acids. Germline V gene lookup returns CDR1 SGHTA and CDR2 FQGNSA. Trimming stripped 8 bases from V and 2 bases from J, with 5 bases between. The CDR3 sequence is CASAFTDTQYF. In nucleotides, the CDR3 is TGTGCCAGCGCTTTCACAGATACGCAGTATTTT.

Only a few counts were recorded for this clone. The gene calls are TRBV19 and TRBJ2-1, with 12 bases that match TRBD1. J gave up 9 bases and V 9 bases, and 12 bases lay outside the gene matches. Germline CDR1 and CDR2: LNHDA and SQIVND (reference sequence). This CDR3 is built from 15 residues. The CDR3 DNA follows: TGTGCCAGCATTAGCGGGACAGGGGGCAAGGGTGAGCAGTTCTTC. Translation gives CASISGTGGKGEQFF.

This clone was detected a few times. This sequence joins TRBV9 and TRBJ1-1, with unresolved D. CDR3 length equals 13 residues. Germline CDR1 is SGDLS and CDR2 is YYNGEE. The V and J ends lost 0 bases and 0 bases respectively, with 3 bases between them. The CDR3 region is CASSVALNTEAFF. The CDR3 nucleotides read TGTGCCAGCAGCGTAGCTTTGAACACTGAAGCTTTCTTT.

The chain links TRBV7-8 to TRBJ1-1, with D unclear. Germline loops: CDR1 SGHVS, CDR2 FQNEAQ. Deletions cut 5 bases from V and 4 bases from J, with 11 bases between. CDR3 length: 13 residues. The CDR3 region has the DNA TGTGCCAGCAGCACCACAGAGGGCACTGAAGCTTTCTTT. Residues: CASSTTEGTEAFF.

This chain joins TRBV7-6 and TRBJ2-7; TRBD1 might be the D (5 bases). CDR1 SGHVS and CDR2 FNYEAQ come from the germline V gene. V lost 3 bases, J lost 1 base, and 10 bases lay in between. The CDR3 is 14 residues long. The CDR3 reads CASSLSQGSYEQYF. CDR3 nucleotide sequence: TGTGCCAGCAGCTTGTCTCAGGGTTCCTACGAGCAGTACTTC.

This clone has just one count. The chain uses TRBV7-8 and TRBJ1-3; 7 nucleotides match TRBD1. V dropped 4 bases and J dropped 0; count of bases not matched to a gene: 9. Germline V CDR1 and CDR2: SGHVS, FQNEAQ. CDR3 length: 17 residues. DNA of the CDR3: TGTGCCAGCAGCTGGGGAGGGGGCCGAGACTCTGGAAACACCATATATTTT. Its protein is CASSWGGGRDSGNTIYF.

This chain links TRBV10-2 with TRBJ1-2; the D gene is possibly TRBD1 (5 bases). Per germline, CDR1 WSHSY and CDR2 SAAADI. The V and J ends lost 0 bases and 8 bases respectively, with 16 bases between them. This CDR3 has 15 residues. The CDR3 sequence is CASSESSWQGVGYTF. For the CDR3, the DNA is TGCGCCAGCAGTGAGTCGAGCTGGCAGGGCGTGGGCTACACCTTC.

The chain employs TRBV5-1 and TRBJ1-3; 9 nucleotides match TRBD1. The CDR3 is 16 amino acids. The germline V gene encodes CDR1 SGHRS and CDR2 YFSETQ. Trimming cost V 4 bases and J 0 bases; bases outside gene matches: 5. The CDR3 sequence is CASSQQTGGSGNTIYF. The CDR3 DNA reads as TGCGCCAGCAGCCAGCAGACAGGGGGCTCTGGAAACACCATATATTTT.

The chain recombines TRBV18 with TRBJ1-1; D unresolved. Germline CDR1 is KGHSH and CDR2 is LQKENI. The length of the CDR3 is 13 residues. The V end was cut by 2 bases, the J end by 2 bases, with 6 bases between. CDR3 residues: CASSPGHNTEAFF. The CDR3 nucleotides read TGTGCCAGCTCACCAGGTCACAACACTGAAGCTTTCTTT. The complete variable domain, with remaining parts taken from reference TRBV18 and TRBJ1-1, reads NAGVMQNPRHLVRRRGQEARLRCSPMKGHSHVYWYRQLPEEGLKFMVYLQKENIIDESGMPKERFSAEFPKEGPSILRIQQVVRGDSAAYFCASSPGHNTEAFFGQGTRLTVV.

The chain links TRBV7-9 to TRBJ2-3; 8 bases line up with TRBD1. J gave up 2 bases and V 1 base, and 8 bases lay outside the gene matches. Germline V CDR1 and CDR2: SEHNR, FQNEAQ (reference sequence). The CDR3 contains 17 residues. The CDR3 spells CASSLGTGSAVTDTQYF. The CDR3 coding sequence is TGTGCCAGCAGCTTAGGGACAGGGAGTGCAGTCACAGATACGCAGTATTTT. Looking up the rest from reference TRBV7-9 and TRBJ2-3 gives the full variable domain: DTGVSQNPRHKITKRGQNVTFRCDPISEHNRLYWYRQTLGQGPEFLTYFQNEAQLEKSRLLSDRFSAERPKGSFSTLEIQRTEQGDSAMYLCASSLGTGSAVTDTQYFGPGTRLTVL.

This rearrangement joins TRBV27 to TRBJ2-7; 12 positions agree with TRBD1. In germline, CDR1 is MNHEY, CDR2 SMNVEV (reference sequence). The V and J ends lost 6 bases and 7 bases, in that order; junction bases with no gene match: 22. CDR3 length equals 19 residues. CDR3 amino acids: CASSSLRDRGRLRDREQYF. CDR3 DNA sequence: TGTGCCAGCAGCTCCCTCCGGGACAGGGGGCGATTGAGGGATCGGGAGCAGTACTTC.

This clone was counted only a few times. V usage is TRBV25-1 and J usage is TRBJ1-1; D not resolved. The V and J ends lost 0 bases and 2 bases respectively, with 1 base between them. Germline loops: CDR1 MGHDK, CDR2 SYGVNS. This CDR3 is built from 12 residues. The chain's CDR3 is CASSEYNTEAFF. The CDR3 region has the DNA TGTGCCAGCAGTGAATACAACACTGAAGCTTTCTTT.

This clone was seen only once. CDR3 sequence reads: CASSSRSGTSGKATQYF. The CDR3 region has the DNA TGTGCCAGCAGCTCGCGTAGCGGGACGAGTGGAAAAGCTACGCAGTATTTT. The chain uses TRBV7-2 and TRBJ2-3; the match to TRBD2 covers 8 bases. Trimming took 4 bases from V and 8 from J; bases not matched to a gene: 17. This CDR3 region has 17 residues. Germline assignment: CDR1 SGHTA and CDR2 FQGNSA. Using reference TRBV7-2 and TRBJ2-3 for the parts outside the CDR3, the full variable domain is GAGVSQSPSNKVTEKGKDVELRCDPISGHTALYWYRQSLGQGLEFLIYFQGNSAPDKSGLPSDRFSAERTGGSVSTLTIQRTQQEDSAVYLCASSSRSGTSGKATQYFGPGTRLTVL.

CDR3 protein: CASSQSYQGGAEAFF. The CDR3 bases are TGTGCCAGCAGCCAATCATACCAGGGGGGGGCTGAAGCTTTCTTT. The V gene is TRBV16, the J gene TRBJ1-1, with TRBD1 identical over 7 bases. Looked up from germline, CDR1 is KGHSY and CDR2 is FQNENV. V dropped 0 bases and J dropped 6; count of bases not matched to a gene: 7. The CDR3 consists of 15 residues.

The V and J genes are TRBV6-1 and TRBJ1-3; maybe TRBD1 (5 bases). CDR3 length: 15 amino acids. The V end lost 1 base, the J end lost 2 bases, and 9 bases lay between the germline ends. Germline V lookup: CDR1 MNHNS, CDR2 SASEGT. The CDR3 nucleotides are TGTGCCAGCAGTGAAGGGGGCTTCACTGGAAACACCATATATTTT. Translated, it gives CASSEGGFTGNTIYF.

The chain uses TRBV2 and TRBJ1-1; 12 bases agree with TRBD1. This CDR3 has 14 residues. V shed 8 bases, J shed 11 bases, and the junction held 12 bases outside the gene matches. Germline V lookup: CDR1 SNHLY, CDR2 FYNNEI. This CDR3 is CASLRDRGQNHAFF. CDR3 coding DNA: TGTGCCAGCTTGCGGGACAGGGGGCAGAACCATGCTTTCTTT.

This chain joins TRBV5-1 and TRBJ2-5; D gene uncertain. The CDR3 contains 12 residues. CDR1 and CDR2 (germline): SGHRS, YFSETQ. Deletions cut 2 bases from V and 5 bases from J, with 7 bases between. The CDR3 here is CASSFGGETQYF. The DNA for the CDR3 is TGCGCCAGCAGCTTTGGTGGGGAGACCCAGTACTTC. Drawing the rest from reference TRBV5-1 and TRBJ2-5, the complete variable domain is KAGVTQTPRYLIKTRGQQVTLSCSPISGHRSVSWYQQTPGQGLQFLFEYFSETQRNKGNFPGRFSGRQFSNSRSEMNVSTLELGDSALYLCASSFGGETQYFGPGTRLLVL.

CDR3 protein: CASSLQTGGNEQFF. CDR3 in DNA: TGTGCCAGCAGTCTCCAGACAGGGGGGAATGAGCAGTTCTTC. The gene calls are TRBV27 and TRBJ2-1; TRBD1 matches at 9 bases. J was trimmed by 7 bases and V by 5 bases; bases with no gene match: 6. The CDR3 runs to 14 residues. Germline assignment: CDR1 MNHEY and CDR2 SMNVEV (reference sequence).

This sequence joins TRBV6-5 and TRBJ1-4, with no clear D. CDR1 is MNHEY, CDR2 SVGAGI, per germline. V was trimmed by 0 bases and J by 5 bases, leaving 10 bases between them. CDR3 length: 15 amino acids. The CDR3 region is CASSYSNRANEKLFF. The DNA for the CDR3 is TGTGCCAGCAGTTACTCGAACAGAGCAAATGAAAAACTGTTTTTT.

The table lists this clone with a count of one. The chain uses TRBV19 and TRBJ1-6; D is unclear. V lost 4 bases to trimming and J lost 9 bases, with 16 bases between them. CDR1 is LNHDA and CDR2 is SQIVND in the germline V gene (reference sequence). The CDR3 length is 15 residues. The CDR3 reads CASSNPMGFGSPLHF. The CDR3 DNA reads TGTGCCAGTAGTAATCCAATGGGCTTTGGTTCACCCCTCCACTTT.

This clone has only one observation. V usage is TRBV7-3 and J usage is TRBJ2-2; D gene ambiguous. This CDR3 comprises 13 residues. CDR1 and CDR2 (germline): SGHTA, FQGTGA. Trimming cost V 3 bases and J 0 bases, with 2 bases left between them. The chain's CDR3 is CASSLTNTGELFF. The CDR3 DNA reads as TGTGCCAGCAGCTTGACGAACACCGGGGAGCTGTTTTTT. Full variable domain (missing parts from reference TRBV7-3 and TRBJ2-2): GAGVSQTPSNKVTEKGKYVELRCDPISGHTALYWYRQSLGQGPEFLIYFQGTGAADDSGLPNDRFFAVRPEGSVSTLKIQRTERGDSAVYLCASSLTNTGELFFGEGSRLTVL.

This CDR3 is CASSEGDGTGILKHF. As DNA, the CDR3 is TGTGCCAGCAGTGAAGGCGATGGGACAGGGATCCTCAAGCATTTT. The V call is TRBV6-1, the J call TRBJ1-5; 9 bases are shared with TRBD1. Trimming took 1 base from V and 14 from J; bases not matched to a gene: 12. In germline, CDR1 is MNHNS, CDR2 SASEGT. The CDR3 loop spans 15 amino acids.

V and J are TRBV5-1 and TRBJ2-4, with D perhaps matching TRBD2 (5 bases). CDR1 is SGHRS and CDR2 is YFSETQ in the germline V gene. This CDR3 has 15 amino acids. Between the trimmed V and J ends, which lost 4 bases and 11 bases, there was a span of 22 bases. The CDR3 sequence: CASSPGRGRQIFQYF. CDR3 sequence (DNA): TGCGCCAGCAGCCCGGGAAGAGGACGGCAAATTTTTCAGTACTTC.

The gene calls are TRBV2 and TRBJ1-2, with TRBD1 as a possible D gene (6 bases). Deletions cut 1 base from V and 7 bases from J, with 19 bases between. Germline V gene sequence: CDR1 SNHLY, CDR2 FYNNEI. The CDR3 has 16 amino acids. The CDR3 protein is CASSEEYVAGVSGYTF. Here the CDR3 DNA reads TGTGCCAGCAGTGAAGAATATGTTGCAGGGGTGTCTGGCTACACCTTC.